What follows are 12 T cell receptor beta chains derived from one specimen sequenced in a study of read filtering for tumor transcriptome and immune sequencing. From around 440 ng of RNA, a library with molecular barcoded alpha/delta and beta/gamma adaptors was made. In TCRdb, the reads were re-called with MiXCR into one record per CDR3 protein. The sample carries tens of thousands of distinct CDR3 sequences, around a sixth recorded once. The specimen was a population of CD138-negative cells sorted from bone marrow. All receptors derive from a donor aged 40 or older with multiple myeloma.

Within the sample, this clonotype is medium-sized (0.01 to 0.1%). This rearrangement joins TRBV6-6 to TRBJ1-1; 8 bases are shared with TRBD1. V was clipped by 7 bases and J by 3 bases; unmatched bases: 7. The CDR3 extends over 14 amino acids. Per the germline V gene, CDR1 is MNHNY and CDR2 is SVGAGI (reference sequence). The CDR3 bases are TGTGCCAGCACCTTAGACAGGGGTGACACTGAAGCTTTCTTT. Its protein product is CASTLDRGDTEAFF.

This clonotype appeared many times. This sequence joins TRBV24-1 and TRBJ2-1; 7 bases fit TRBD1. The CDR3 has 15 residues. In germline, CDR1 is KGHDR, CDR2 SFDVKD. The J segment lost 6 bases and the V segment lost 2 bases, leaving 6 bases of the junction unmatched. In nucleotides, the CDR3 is TGTGCCACCAGTGATTGGAACGACAGGGTCAATGAGCAGTTCTTC. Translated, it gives CATSDWNDRVNEQFF.

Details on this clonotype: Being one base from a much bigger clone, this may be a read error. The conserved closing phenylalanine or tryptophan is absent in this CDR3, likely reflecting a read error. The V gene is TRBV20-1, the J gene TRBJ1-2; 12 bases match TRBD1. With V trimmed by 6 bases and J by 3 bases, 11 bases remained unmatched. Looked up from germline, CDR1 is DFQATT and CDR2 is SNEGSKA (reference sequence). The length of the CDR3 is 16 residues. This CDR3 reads CSAPLPGQGADYGYTS. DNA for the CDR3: TGCAGTGCCCCCCTCCCGGGACAGGGGGCGGACTATGGCTACACCTCC.

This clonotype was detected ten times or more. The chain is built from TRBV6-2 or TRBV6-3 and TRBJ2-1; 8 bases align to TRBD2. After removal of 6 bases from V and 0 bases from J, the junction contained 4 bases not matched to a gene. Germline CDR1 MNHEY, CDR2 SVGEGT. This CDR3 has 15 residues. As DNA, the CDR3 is TGTGCCAGCAGATCGGGGGGGAGCTCCTACAATGAGCAGTTCTTC. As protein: CASRSGGSSYNEQFF.

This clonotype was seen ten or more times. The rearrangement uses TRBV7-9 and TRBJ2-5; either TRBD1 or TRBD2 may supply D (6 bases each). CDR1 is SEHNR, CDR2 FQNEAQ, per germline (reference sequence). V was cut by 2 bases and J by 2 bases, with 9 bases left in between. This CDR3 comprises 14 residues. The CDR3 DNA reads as TGTGCCAGCAGCTTAAGGGGGGTTCAAGAGACCCAGTACTTC. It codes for CASSLRGVQETQYF.

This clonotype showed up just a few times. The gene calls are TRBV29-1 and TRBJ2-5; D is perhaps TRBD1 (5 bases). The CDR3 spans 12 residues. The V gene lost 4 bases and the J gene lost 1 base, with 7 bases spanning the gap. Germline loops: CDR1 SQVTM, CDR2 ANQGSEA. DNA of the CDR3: TGCAGCGTTGCGACAGCCCAAGAGACCCAGTACTTC. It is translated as CSVATAQETQYF.

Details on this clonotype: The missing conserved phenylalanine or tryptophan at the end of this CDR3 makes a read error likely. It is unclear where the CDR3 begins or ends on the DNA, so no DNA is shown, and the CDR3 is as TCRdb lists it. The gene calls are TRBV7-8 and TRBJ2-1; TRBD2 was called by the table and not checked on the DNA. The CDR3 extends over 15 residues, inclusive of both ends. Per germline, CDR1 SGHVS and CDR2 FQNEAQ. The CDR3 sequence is CASRENSGSYNEQSS.

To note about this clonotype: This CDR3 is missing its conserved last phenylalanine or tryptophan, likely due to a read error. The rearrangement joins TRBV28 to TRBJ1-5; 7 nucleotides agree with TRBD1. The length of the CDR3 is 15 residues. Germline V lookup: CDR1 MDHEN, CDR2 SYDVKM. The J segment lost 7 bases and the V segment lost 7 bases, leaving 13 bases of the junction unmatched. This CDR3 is CASTPLSGGRQPQHL. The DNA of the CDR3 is TGTGCCAGCACTCCCCTCTCAGGGGGAAGGCAGCCCCAGCATCTT.

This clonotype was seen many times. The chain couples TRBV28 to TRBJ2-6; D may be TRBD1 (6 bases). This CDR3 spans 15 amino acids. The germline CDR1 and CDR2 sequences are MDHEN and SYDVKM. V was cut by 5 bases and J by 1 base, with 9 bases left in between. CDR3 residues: CASSPQGSGANVLTF. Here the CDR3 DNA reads TGTGCCAGCAGTCCACAGGGTTCTGGGGCCAACGTCCTGACTTTC.

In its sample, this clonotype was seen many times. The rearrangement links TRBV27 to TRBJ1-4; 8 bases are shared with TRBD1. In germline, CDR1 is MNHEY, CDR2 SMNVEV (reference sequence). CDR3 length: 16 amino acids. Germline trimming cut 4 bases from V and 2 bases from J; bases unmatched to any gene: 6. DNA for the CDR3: TGTGCCAGCAGTTCTCACCGGGACAGGACTAATGAAAAACTGTTTTTT. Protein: CASSSHRDRTNEKLFF.

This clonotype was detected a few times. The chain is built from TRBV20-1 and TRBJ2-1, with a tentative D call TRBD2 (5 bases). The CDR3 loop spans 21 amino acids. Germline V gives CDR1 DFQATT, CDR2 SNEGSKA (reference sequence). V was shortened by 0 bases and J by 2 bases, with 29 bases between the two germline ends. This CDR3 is CSARDTGSSGLAMGAYNEQFF. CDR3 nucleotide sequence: TGCAGTGCTAGAGATACGGGGTCGTCGGGGTTGGCGATGGGTGCCTACAATGAGCAGTTCTTC.

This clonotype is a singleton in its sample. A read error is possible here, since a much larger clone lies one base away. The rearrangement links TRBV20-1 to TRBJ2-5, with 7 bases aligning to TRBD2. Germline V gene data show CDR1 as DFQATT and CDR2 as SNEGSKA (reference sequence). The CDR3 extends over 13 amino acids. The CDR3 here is CRPRGSGPETQYF. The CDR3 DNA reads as TGCAGGCCGCGGGGGTCTGGCCCAGAGACCCAGTACTTC.